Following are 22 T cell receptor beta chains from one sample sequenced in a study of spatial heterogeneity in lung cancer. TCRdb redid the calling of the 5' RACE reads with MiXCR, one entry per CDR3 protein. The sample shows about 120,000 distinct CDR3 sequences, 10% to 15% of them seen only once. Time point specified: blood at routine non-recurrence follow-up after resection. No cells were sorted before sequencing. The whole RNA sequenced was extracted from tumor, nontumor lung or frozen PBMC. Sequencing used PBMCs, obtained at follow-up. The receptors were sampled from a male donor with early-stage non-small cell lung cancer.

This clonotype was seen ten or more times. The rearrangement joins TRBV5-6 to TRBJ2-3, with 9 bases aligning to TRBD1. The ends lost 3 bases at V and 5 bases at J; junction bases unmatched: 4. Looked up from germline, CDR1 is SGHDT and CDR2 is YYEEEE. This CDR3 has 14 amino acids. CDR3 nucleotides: TGTGCCAGCAGCTCAGGGACAGGGCTAGATACGCAGTATTTT. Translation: CASSSGTGLDTQYF. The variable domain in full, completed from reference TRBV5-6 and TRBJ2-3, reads DAGVTQSPTHLIKTRGQQVTLRCSPKSGHDTVSWYQQALGQGPQFIFQYYEEEERQRGNFPDRFSGHQFPNYSSELNVNALLLGDSALYLCASSSGTGLDTQYFGPGTRLTVL.

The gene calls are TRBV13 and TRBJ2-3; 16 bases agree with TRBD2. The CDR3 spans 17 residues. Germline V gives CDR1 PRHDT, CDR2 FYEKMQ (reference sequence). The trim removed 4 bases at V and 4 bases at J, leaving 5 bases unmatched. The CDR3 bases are TGTGCCAGCAGCTCGGGACTAGCGGGGGGGCACGCAGATACGCAGTATTTT. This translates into CASSSGLAGGHADTQYF.

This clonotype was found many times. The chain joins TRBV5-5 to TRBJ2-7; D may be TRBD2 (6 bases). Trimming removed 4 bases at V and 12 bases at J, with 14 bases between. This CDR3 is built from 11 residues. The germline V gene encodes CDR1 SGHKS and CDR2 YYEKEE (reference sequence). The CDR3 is CASSRARESYF. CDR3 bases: TGTGCCAGCAGCCGCGCCCGGGAGTCGTACTTC.

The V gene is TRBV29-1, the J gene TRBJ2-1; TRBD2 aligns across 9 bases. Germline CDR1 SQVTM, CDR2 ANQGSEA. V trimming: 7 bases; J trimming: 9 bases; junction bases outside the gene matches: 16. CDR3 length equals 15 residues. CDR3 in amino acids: CSARGGLAGFGEQFF. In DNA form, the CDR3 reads TGCAGCGCCCGAGGGGGACTAGCTGGTTTTGGTGAGCAGTTCTTC.

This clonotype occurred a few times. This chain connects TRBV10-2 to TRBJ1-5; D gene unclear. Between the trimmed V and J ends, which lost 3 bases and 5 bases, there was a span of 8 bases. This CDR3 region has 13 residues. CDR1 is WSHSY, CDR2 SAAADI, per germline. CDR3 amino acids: CASSDNRYQPQHF. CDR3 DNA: TGCGCCAGCAGTGATAACAGATATCAGCCCCAGCATTTT.

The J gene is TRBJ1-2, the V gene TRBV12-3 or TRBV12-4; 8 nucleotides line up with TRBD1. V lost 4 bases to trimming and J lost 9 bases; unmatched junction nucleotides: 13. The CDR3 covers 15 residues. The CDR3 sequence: CASSSGTGSYVRYTF. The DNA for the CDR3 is TGTGCCAGCAGTTCTGGGACAGGATCATACGTTCGCTACACCTTC.

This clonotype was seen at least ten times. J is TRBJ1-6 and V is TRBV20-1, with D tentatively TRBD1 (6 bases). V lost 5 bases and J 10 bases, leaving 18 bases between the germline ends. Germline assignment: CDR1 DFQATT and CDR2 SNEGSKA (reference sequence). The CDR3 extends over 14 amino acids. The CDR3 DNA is TGCAGTGCTTTGCCCGGGACATTAATATCACCCCTCCACTTT. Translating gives CSALPGTLISPLHF.

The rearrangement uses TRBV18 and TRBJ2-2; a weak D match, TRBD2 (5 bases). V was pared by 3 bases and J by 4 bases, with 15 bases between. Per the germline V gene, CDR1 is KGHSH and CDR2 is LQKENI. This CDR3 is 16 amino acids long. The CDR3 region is CASSPLWARGTGELFF. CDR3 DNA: TGTGCCAGCTCACCGCTCTGGGCACGGGGCACCGGGGAGCTGTTTTTT.

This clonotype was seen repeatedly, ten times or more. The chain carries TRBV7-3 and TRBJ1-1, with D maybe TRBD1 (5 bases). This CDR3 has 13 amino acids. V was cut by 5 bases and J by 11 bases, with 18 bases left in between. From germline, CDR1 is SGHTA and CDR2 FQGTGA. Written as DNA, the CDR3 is TGTGCCAGCAGCGATAAACCGGCAGGGAGGGCTTTCTTT. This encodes CASSDKPAGRAFF.

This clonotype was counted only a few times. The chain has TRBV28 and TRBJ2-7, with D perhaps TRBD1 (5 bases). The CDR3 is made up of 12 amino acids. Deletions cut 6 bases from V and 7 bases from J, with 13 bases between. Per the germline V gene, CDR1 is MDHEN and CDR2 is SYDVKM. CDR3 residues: CASSRTLREQYF. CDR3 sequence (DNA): TGTGCCAGCAGCAGGACACTGAGGGAGCAGTACTTC.

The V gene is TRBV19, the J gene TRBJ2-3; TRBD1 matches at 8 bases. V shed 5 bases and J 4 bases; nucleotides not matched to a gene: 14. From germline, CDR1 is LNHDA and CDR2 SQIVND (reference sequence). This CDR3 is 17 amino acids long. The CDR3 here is CASSSTLGQGRADTQYF. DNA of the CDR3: TGTGCCAGTAGTTCCACCCTCGGACAGGGTCGAGCAGATACGCAGTATTTT.

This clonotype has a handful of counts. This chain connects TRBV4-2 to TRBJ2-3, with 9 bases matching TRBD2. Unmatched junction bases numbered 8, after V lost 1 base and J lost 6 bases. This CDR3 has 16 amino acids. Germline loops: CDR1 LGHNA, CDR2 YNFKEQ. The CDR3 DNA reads TGTGCCAGCAGCCAAGTTCCAGCGGGGGGTGGGGATACGCAGTATTTT. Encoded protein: CASSQVPAGGGDTQYF.

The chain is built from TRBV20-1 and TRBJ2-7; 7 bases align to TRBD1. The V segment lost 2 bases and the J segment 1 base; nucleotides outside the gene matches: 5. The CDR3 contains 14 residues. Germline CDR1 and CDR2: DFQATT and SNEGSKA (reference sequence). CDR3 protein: CSARPGQTSYEQYF. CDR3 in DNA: TGCAGTGCTAGACCGGGACAGACGTCCTACGAGCAGTACTTC.

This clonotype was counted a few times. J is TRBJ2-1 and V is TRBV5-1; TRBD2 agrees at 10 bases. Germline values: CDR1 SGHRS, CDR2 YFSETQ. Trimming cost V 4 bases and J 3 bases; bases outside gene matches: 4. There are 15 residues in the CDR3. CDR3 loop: CASSQTSGNYNEQFF. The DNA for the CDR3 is TGCGCCAGCAGCCAAACTAGCGGGAACTACAATGAGCAGTTCTTC.

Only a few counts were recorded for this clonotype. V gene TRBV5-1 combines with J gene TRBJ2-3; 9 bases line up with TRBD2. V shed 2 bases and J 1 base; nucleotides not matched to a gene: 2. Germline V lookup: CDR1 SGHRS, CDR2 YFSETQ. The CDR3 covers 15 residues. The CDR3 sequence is CASSFIAGGTDTQYF. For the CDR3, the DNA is TGCGCCAGCAGCTTTATAGCGGGGGGCACAGATACGCAGTATTTT.

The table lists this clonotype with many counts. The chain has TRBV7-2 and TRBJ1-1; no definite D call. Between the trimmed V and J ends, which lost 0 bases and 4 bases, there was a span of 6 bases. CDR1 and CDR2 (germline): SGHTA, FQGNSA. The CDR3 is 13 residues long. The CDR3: CASSLASPTEAFF. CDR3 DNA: TGTGCCAGCAGCTTAGCGTCGCCCACTGAAGCTTTCTTT.

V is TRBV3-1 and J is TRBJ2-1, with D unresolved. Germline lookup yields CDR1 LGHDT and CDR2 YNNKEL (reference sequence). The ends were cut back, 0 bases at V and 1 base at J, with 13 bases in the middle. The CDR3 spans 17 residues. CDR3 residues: CASSQDHVVGSYNEQFF. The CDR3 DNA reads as TGTGCCAGCAGCCAAGATCACGTTGTGGGGTCCTACAATGAGCAGTTCTTC.

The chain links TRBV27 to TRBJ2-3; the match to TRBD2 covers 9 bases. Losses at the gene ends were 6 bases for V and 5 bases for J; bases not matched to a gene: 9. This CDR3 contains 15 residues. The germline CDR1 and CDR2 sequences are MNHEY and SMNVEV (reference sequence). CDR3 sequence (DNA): TGTGCCAGCAGACAAAGCGGGGGGCCGGGAGATACGCAGTATTTT. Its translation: CASRQSGGPGDTQYF.

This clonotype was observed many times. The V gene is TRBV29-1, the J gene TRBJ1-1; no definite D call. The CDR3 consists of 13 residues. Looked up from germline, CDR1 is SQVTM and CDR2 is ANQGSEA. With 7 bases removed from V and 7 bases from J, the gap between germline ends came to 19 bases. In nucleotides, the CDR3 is TGCAGCGCGGTAGAAGACCCAATTCGTGAAGCTTTCTTT. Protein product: CSAVEDPIREAFF.

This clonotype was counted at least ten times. In nucleotides, the CDR3 is TGCAGTGCTAGTGGGACAGGGGACTCCTACGAGCAGTACTTC. Protein product: CSASGTGDSYEQYF. The chain has TRBV20-1 and TRBJ2-7; 10 positions agree with TRBD1. Germline V gives CDR1 DFQATT, CDR2 SNEGSKA (reference sequence). Unmatched junction bases numbered 2, after V lost 3 bases and J lost 0 bases. The CDR3 spans 14 residues.

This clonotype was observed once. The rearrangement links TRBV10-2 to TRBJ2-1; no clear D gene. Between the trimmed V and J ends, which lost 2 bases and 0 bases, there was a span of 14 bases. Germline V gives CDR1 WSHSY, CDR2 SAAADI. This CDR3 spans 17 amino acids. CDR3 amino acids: CASSEEDPWSSYNEQFF. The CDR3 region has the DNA TGCGCCAGCAGTGAGGAAGACCCCTGGAGCTCCTACAATGAGCAGTTCTTC.

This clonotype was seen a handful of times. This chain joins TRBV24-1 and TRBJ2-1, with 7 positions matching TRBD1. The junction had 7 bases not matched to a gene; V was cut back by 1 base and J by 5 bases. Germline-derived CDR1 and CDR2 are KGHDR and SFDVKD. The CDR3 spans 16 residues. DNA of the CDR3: TGTGCCACCAGTGATTTAACTAAGGACAGGAACAATGAGCAGTTCTTC. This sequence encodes CATSDLTKDRNNEQFF.